A single sample gave rise to the 5 T cell receptor beta chains below, sequenced in a study of blood T cell repertoires in COVID-19. Clones were read by immunoSEQ multiplex PCR, and TCRdb kept only the in-frame ones, dropping some. The sample consists of 95,000 or so clones, roughly 78% of them appearing once. Sequencing was done on a sample of peripheral blood. The receptor source for this set is a woman of 80 years or more with active or convalescent COVID-19.

The chain joins TRBV5-8 to TRBJ1-6, with D maybe TRBD1 (5 bases). CDR3 length: 13 residues. From germline, CDR1 is SGHTS and CDR2 YDEGEE. Trimming left V 2 bases short and J 8 bases short, with 8 bases between. CDR3 loop: CASSFAGYSPLHF. The CDR3 DNA reads TGTGCCAGCAGCTTCGCAGGGTATTCACCCCTCCACTTT.

The chain is built from TRBV2 and TRBJ2-1; possibly TRBD1 for D (5 bases). The germline CDR1 and CDR2 sequences are SNHLY and FYNNEI. This CDR3 region has 12 residues. Trimming took off 8 bases at V and 10 bases at J, with 15 bases between the two ends. CDR3 DNA sequence: TGTGCCAGCTCCTCCACAGGTAACGAGCAGTTCTTC. It encodes CASSSTGNEQFF. The whole variable domain, remainder taken from reference TRBV2 and TRBJ2-1, is EPEVTQTPSHQVTQMGQEVILRCVPISNHLYFYWYRQILGQKVEFLVSFYNNEISEKSEIFDDQFSVERPDGSNFTLKIRSTKLEDSAMYFCASSSTGNEQFFGPGTRLTVL.

This chain uses TRBV5-1 with TRBJ2-2; 7 bases are shared with TRBD1. The CDR3 covers 14 residues. The J segment lost 3 bases and the V segment lost 3 bases, leaving 2 bases of the junction unmatched. The germline V gene has CDR1 SGHRS and CDR2 YFSETQ. Here the CDR3 DNA reads TGCGCCAGCAGCTGGGGGACAGACACCGGGGAGCTGTTTTTT. It is translated as CASSWGTDTGELFF.

The chain combines TRBV7-2 with TRBJ1-2; TRBD1 matches at 8 bases. V gave up 4 bases and J gave up 3 bases; unmatched junction bases: 1. The CDR3 sequence is 13 residues long. The germline gives CDR1 SGHTA, CDR2 FQGNSA. CDR3 nucleotides: TGTGCCAGCAGCTCACAGGGGGACTATGGCTACACCTTC. Its translation: CASSSQGDYGYTF.

This clone is a singleton in its sample. This chain uses TRBV7-9 with TRBJ2-7; possible D gene TRBD2, 5 bases. Deletions cut 1 base from V and 2 bases from J, with 9 bases between. The CDR3 loop spans 14 amino acids. CDR1 is SEHNR and CDR2 is FQNEAQ in the germline V gene (reference sequence). As DNA, the CDR3 is TGTGCCAGCAGCTTAGGTAGCGCACCCTACGAGCAGTACTTC. It encodes CASSLGSAPYEQYF.